This TCR beta chain was found in a study of T cells in Graves' hyperthyroidism and ophthalmopathy. Newly diagnosed hyperthyroidism, duration under 2 months, in patients aged 18 to 65. Amplification of TCR beta CDR3 regions was performed using RNA transcripts as template. The primer set for the first-round RT-PCR of the TCR CDR3 was HTBI. TCRdb analysed the multiplex PCR reads with MiXCR anew, one entry per CDR3 protein. The sample holds about 360,000 distinct CDR3 sequences, approximately 15% seen once. The trim removed 5 bases at V and 0 bases at J, leaving 8 bases unmatched. The CDR3 runs to 16 residues. Germline CDR1 reads MNHEY; CDR2 reads SMNVEV (reference sequence). The table lists this clonotype with many counts.

This TCR derives from a woman younger than 30 with Graves' hyperthyroidism that later progressed to Graves' ophthalmopathy. Sequencing was done on a sample of blood. V usage is TRBV27 and J usage is TRBJ1-1; 8 bases fit TRBD1. The CDR3 spells CASSGGQGPMNTEAFF. CDR3 DNA sequence: TGTGCCAGCAGTGGCGGACAGGGCCCGATGAACACTGAAGCTTTCTTT.